This TCR beta chain is drawn from a study of cytomegalovirus exposure and HLA in healthy donors. Findings and caveats of the study: Accurate predictions that matched the HLA-A and HLA-B alleles of most subjects were reportedly made from TCR beta sequences. Per a prior analysis, the majority of TCR beta V segments were productive roughly 87% or roughly 30% of the time. Rare TCR sequences predominated, though certain public TCRs were found in many donors.

A multiplex PCR was run with 60 Vbeta primers and 13 Jbeta primers. TCRdb keeps only in-frame clones here, not all; method: immunoSEQ multiplex PCR. Among around 130,000 clones listed, approximately 72% were seen once. V lost 3 bases and J 4 bases, leaving 13 bases between the germline ends. The CDR3 totals 14 residues. Per germline, CDR1 SEHNR and CDR2 FQNEAQ (reference sequence). As concerns this clone: Its antigen is undetermined.

J is TRBJ2-7 and V is TRBV7-9, with D possibly being TRBD1 (5 bases). The sequencing input was PBMCs. This clonotype originated in a woman aged 55-75 years in good health and CMV-seronegative. The CDR3 DNA reads as TGTGCCAGCAGCTTTGCAGGGCTCGGGTACGAGCAGTACTTC. Amino acid sequence: CASSFAGLGYEQYF. Filled out from reference TRBV7-9 and TRBJ2-7, the complete variable domain reads DTGVSQNPRHKITKRGQNVTFRCDPISEHNRLYWYRQTLGQGPEFLTYFQNEAQLEKSRLLSDRFSAERPKGSFSTLEIQRTEQGDSAMYLCASSFAGLGYEQYFGPGTRLTVT.